This T cell receptor beta chain was retrieved from a study of regulatory T cells in long-lasting Graves disease. Findings of the study overall: Persistent disease samples used TRBV28, TRBJ1-2 and TRBJ2-5 preferentially.

The sample's time point: newly diagnosed GD, antithyroid drugs for less than 3 months. After RNA was extracted from PBMCs, the TCR library was made from it. Arm-PCR of CDR3 regions with iRepertoire HTBI primers generated TCR beta libraries. Each CDR3 protein gets one entry after TCRdb re-called the multiplex PCR reads with MiXCR. The sample shows hundreds of thousands of distinct CDR3 sequences, 16% of them seen only once. V dropped 5 bases and J dropped 5; count of bases not matched to a gene: 7. There are 15 residues in the CDR3. This clonotype was seen repeatedly, ten times or more. Its specificity is not known. The sample was also reused in another study, on T cells in Graves' hyperthyroidism and ophthalmopathy. As that study records: Researchers ran a first-round RT-PCR on the TCR CDR3 using the HTBI primer set.

The sequence derives from a woman in her twenties or thirties with Graves disease. The chain combines TRBV12-3 or TRBV12-4 with TRBJ1-4; 8 bases agree with TRBD1. The sequences come from peripheral blood mononuclear cells (PBMCs), collected at new diagnosis, from a patient treated with antithyroid drugs. The CDR3 spells CASSPTGGRNEKLFF. The CDR3 DNA sequence: TGTGCCAGCAGTCCTACAGGGGGGAGGAATGAAAAACTGTTTTTT.